One sample yielded the 2 T cell receptor beta chains listed below, sequenced in a study of T cell responses to AZD1222 COVID-19 vaccine. The assay was immunoSEQ multiplex PCR, and TCRdb's table has in-frame clones only and misses some. Seen here are over 50,000 clones, around 90% observed once, and the top ten hold roughly 14%. Here the sequenced sample was peripheral blood, taken on day 0 of AZD1222 vaccination. All receptors derive from an adult in good health.

The rearrangement links TRBV27 to TRBJ2-1, with TRBD2 matching over 9 bases. The length of the CDR3 is 15 residues. CDR1 is MNHEY, CDR2 SMNVEV, per germline (reference sequence). V trimming: 5 bases; J trimming: 7 bases; junction bases outside the gene matches: 9. CDR3 sequence reads: CASSTGLARGNEQFF. In DNA, the CDR3 is TGTGCCAGCAGTACCGGACTAGCGCGAGGGAATGAGCAGTTCTTC.

J is TRBJ1-4 and V is TRBV11-2; D is unclear. This CDR3 has 13 amino acids. Germline loops: CDR1 SGHAT, CDR2 FQNNGV. Deletions cut 5 bases from V and 7 bases from J, with 11 bases between. CDR3: CASSSWTGEKLFF. The CDR3 DNA follows: TGTGCCAGCAGCAGTTGGACGGGTGAAAAACTGTTTTTT.